One TCR beta chain is described in this entry. This same CDR3 is encoded by further DNA sequences in the sample. The protocol was immunoSEQ multiplex PCR, while the TCRdb copy is restricted to in-frame clones and leaves out a portion. This sample carries 64,000 or so clones, under 95% of them seen once, and the ten largest clones take 1.7%. This specimen comes from a study of control samples from healthy donors and cancer patients. Germline CDR1 and CDR2: SGHRS and YFSETQ. The CDR3 is 16 residues long. The ends were cut back, 0 bases at V and 7 bases at J, with 20 bases in the middle. This receptor was identified in a man aged 40-49 years with colorectal cancer. Material: PBMCs. The chain is built from TRBV5-1 and TRBJ2-7; D is unclear. The CDR3 DNA reads TGCGCCAGCAGCTTGGGTACGGATTGGCCCACTCGGGAGCAGTACTTC. Protein product: CASSLGTDWPTREQYF.